One sample yielded the 18 T cell receptor beta chains listed below, sequenced in a study of T cells in women clearing cervical HPV infection. Only in-frame clones appear in the TCRdb table, and some are missing; sequencing was by immunoSEQ multiplex PCR. This repertoire comprises tens of thousands of clones; its ten largest clones make up about 7.2%. Sequenced sample: blood buffy coat. The source is a woman between 18 and 70 years old with a cervical HPV16 infection that either progressed to CIN3+ or cleared (not recorded which).

Of note for this clone: The sequenced fragment ends 3 residues before the CDR3 boundary, so the rest is inferred from the germline J gene. The chain combines TRBV19 with TRBJ1-3; D is ambiguous. This CDR3 contains 14 residues. CDR1 is LNHDA and CDR2 is SQIVND in the germline V gene (reference sequence). The ends were cut back, 9 bases at V and 0 bases at J, with 12 bases in the middle. This CDR3 is CASATHSSGNTIYF. Incomplete CDR3 DNA: TGTGCCAGCGCGACTCATAGCTCTGGAAACACC. The variable domain in full, with the rest retrieved from reference TRBV19 and TRBJ1-3, is DGGITQSPKYLFRKEGQNVTLSCEQNLNHDAMYWYRQDPGQGLRLIYYSQIVNDFQKGDIAEGYSVSREKKESFPLTVTSAQKNPTAFYLCASATHSSGNTIYFGEGSWLTVV.

Points on this clone: From the germline J gene comes the end of the CDR3, since the read stops 3 residues before it. V usage is TRBV6-2 or TRBV6-3 and J usage is TRBJ2-7, with TRBD1 matching 8 bases. Trimming cost V 0 bases and J 1 base; bases outside gene matches: 8. Germline CDR1 is MNHEY and CDR2 is SVGEGT. This CDR3 spans 17 amino acids. CDR3 in amino acids: CASSYSTGQVLSYEQYF. The CDR3 DNA, read in part, is TGTGCCAGCAGTTACTCTACGGGACAGGTATTGTCCTACGAG.

Concerning this clone itself: From the germline J gene comes the end of the CDR3, since the read stops 3 residues before it. This chain uses TRBV10-1 with TRBJ2-7; 7 bases align to TRBD1. Trimming at V came to 6 bases and at J to 3 bases, leaving 5 bases not matched to a gene. This CDR3 contains 13 residues. Germline CDR1 reads WNHNN; CDR2 reads SYGVQD (reference sequence). CDR3 bases read: TGCGCCAGCAGCCGGGACAGAGACTACGAG. This gives the protein CASSRDRDYE. The CDR3, in full, reads CASSRDRDYEQYF.

With regard to this clone: The sequenced fragment ends 3 residues before the CDR3 boundary, so the rest is inferred from the germline J gene. This chain uses TRBV19 with TRBJ1-3, with 7 nucleotides matching TRBD1. The junction had 2 bases not matched to a gene; V was cut back by 5 bases and J by 1 base. The length of the CDR3 is 14 residues. The germline V gene has CDR1 LNHDA and CDR2 SQIVND (reference sequence). Here the CDR3 reads CASSGQVSGNTIYF. The sequenced CDR3 bases are TGTGCCAGTAGTGGACAGGTATCTGGAAACACC.

Details on this clone: The read terminates 3 residues ahead of where the CDR3 ends, so the germline J gene completes it. V and J are TRBV5-8 and TRBJ2-3, with 10 bases that match TRBD1. The CDR3 runs 15 residues. CDR1 is SGHTS and CDR2 is YDEGEE in the germline V gene. CDR3 DNA (partial): TGTGCCAGCAGGCCCGGACAGGGGGGCAATCAGCCG. This sequence encodes CASRPGQGGNQP. The complete CDR3 sequence is CASRPGQGGNQPQYF. Combining the CDR3 with reference TRBV5-8 and TRBJ2-3 gives the whole variable domain EAGVTQSPTHLIKTRGQQATLRCSPISGHTSVYWYQQALGLGLQFLLWYDEGEERNRGNFPPRFSGRQFPNYSSELNVNALELEDSALYLCASRPGQGGNQPQYFGPGTRLTVL.

With regard to this clone: The read is 3 residues too short to cover the CDR3 end, so that end is filled in from the germline J gene. The genes are TRBV4-1 and TRBJ1-4; no reliable D call. CDR3 length equals 14 residues. Trimming removed 3 bases from V and 6 bases from J, with 11 bases in between. CDR1 MGHRA and CDR2 YSYEKL come from the germline V gene. The CDR3 sequence: CASSQGQWYEKLFF. The CDR3 bases that were read are TGCGCCAGCAGCCAGGGCCAGTGGTATGAAAAA.

A word on this clone: The read stops 3 residues short of the end of the CDR3; the missing end is completed from the germline J gene. The V gene is TRBV7-2, the J gene TRBJ2-3; the D is unclear. Looked up from germline, CDR1 is SGHTA and CDR2 is FQGNSA. The CDR3 covers 10 residues. V lost 8 bases and J lost 5, with 5 bases in between. This chain's CDR3 is CASLLDTQYF. The covered CDR3 bases are TGTGCCAGCCTTTTAGATACG.

The CDR3 loop reads CASSYTGLFATQYF. CDR3 bases read: TGTGCCAGCAGTTACACCGGACTATTTGCTACG. The chain links TRBV6-2 or TRBV6-3 to TRBJ2-3, with D perhaps matching TRBD2 (6 bases). The read gets to within 3 residues of the CDR3 end, and the germline J gene fills in the rest. The CDR3 extends over 14 amino acids. Trimming pared 2 bases from V and 8 bases from J, leaving 14 bases between. Per germline, CDR1 MNHEY and CDR2 SVGEGT.

A remark on this clone: One junction end disagrees with the germline gene, perhaps due to a read error. Read coverage stops 3 residues before the CDR3 terminus; the germline J gene supplies the remainder. The chain joins TRBV7-7 to TRBJ2-1; 8 nucleotides agree with TRBD1. CDR3 length equals 13 residues. Germline V gene data show CDR1 as SSHAT and CDR2 as FNYEAQ (reference sequence). The sequenced CDR3 bases are TGTGCTAGCAGCTTAGACAGGGGCAATGAG. It translates to CASSLDRGNE. The whole CDR3 reads CASSLDRGNEQFF.

As for this clone: Read sequence stops 3 residues before the CDR3 end, and the germline J gene provides the missing end. V and J are TRBV11-2 and TRBJ1-6, with D perhaps matching TRBD1 (6 bases). Germline assignment: CDR1 SGHAT and CDR2 FQNNGV. CDR3 length equals 14 residues. CDR3 DNA (partial): TGTGCCAGCAGCCGTCCGACAGGTTCTGTATCC. Protein: CASSRPTGSVS. The whole CDR3 sequence reads CASSRPTGSVSLHF. The variable domain in full, with the rest retrieved from reference TRBV11-2 and TRBJ1-6, is EAGVAQSPRYKIIEKRQSVAFWCNPISGHATLYWYQQILGQGPKLLIQFQNNGVVDDSQLPKDRFSAERLKGVDSTLKIQPAKLEDSAVYLCASSRPTGSVSLHFGNGTRLTVT.

The DNA read from the CDR3 is TGTGCCAGCAGTTACCAGTCCCCGGGCACCGGGGAG. This codes for CASSYQSPGTGE. In full, the CDR3 is CASSYQSPGTGELFF. The chain links TRBV6-2 or TRBV6-3 to TRBJ2-2; D is unclear. The missing CDR3 end, 3 residues past where the read stops, is filled in from the germline J gene. There are 15 residues in the CDR3. In germline, CDR1 is MNHEY, CDR2 SVGEGT. Trimming cost V 2 bases and J 4 bases, with 11 bases left between them.

Concerning this clone: Coverage ceases 3 residues before the CDR3 finishes, and the germline J gene fills in the end. V gene TRBV20-1 combines with J gene TRBJ2-3; D is uncertain. The CDR3 spans 13 residues. Deletions cut 5 bases from V and 1 base from J, with 10 bases between. Germline-derived CDR1 and CDR2 are DFQATT and SNEGSKA (reference sequence). The part of the CDR3 DNA that was read is TGCAGTGCTCGCCTGTCGGGCACAGATACG. It codes for CSARLSGTDT. In full, the CDR3 is CSARLSGTDTQYF.

A note on this clone: The missing CDR3 end, 3 residues past where the read stops, is filled in from the germline J gene. The rearrangement joins TRBV7-9 to TRBJ2-4; D perhaps matches TRBD1 (6 bases). CDR1 SEHNR and CDR2 FQNEAQ come from the germline V gene (reference sequence). The CDR3 is made up of 13 amino acids. CDR3 bases read: TGTGCCAGCAGCTCCCAGGGGAACTATGGT. Translated, it gives CASSSQGNYG. The CDR3 reads in full as CASSSQGNYGQYF.

Of note for this clone: With the read ending 3 residues before the CDR3 end, the germline J gene is used to fill in that end. The chain joins TRBV6-2 or TRBV6-3 to TRBJ1-2; TRBD1 matches at 7 bases. Trimming removed 7 bases from V and 3 bases from J; junction bases left unmatched: 8. The germline gives CDR1 MNHEY, CDR2 SVGEGT. This CDR3 comprises 14 residues. The CDR3 DNA, read in part, is TGTGCCAGCACCCCCTCCGGACAGGACTATGGC. It translates to CASTPSGQDYG. The full-length CDR3 reads as CASTPSGQDYGYTF.

As regards this clone: The sequenced fragment ends 3 residues before the CDR3 boundary, so the rest is inferred from the germline J gene. V usage is TRBV2 and J usage is TRBJ2-2; the match to TRBD1 covers 7 bases. Germline CDR1 and CDR2: SNHLY and FYNNEI. The length of the CDR3 is 16 residues. The sequenced CDR3 bases are TGTGCCAGCAGTGTTGGGGACAGTCTCAATACCGAAAAG. Translation: CASSVGDSLNTEK. The full-length CDR3 reads as CASSVGDSLNTEKLFF.

As regards this clone: The observed sequence ends 3 residues before the CDR3 terminus, with the missing tail filled in from the germline J gene. The rearrangement uses TRBV20-1 and TRBJ2-3; TRBD1 aligns across 7 bases. Trimming took 7 bases from V and 4 from J; bases not matched to a gene: 2. CDR1 and CDR2 (germline): DFQATT, SNEGSKA (reference sequence). The CDR3 consists of 11 residues. CDR3 residues: CSVDRADTQYF. CDR3 bases read: TGCAGTGTAGACAGGGCAGATACG.

In regard to this clone: The sequence runs out 3 residues before the end of the CDR3; the remainder is reconstructed from the germline J gene. This chain joins TRBV20-1 and TRBJ2-2, with 11 bases fitting TRBD2. This CDR3 comprises 15 residues. Germline V gene sequence: CDR1 DFQATT, CDR2 SNEGSKA (reference sequence). Trimming at V came to 3 bases and at J to 6 bases, leaving 6 bases not matched to a gene. The part of the CDR3 DNA that was read is TGCAGTGCTAGTTTTAGCGGGGGGGCCCCCGGGGAG. This sequence encodes CSASFSGGAPGE. The CDR3 as a whole reads CSASFSGGAPGELFF.

Turning to this clone: The read gets to within 3 residues of the CDR3 end, and the germline J gene fills in the rest. The chain carries TRBV5-1 and TRBJ2-7; TRBD2 might be the D (5 bases). The CDR3 has 14 residues. V was clipped by 1 base and J by 5 bases, with 13 bases between them. The germline V gene has CDR1 SGHRS and CDR2 YFSETQ. The CDR3 DNA, read in part, is TGCGCCAGCAGCTTGACTCCCCCTAGCCACGAG. Its translation: CASSLTPPSHE. The full CDR3 reads CASSLTPPSHEQYF. The full variable domain, its missing parts supplied by reference TRBV5-1 and TRBJ2-7, is KAGVTQTPRYLIKTRGQQVTLSCSPISGHRSVSWYQQTPGQGLQFLFEYFSETQRNKGNFPGRFSGRQFSNSRSEMNVSTLELGDSALYLCASSLTPPSHEQYFGPGTRLTVT.